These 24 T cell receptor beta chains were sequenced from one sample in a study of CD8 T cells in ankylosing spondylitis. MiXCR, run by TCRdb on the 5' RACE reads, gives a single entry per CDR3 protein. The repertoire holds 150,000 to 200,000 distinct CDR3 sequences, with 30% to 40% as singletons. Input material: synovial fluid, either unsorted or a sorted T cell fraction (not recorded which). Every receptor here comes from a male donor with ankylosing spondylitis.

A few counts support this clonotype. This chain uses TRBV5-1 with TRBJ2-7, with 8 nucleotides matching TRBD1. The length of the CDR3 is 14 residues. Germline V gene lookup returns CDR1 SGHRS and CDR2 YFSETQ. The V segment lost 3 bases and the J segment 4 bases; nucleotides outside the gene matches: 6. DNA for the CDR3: TGCGCCAGCAGCTCAACCAGGGGGCCGTACGAGCAGTACTTC. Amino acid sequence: CASSSTRGPYEQYF.

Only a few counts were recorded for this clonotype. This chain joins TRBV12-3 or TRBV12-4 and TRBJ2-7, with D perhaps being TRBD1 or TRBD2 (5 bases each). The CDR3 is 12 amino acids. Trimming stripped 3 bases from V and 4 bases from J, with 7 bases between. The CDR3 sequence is CASSFEGYEQYF. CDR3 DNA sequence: TGTGCCAGCAGTTTTGAGGGGTACGAGCAGTACTTC.

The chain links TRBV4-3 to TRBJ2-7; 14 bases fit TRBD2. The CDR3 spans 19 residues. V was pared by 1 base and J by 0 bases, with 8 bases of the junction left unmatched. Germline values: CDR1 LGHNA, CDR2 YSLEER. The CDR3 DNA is TGCGCCAGCAGCCAAGCAATCGGGACTAGCGGGGGTAGCTCCTACGAGCAGTACTTC. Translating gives CASSQAIGTSGGSSYEQYF.

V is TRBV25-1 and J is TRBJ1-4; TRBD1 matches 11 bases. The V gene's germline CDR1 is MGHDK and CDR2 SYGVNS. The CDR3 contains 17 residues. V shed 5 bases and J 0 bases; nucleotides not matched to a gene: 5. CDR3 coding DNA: TGTGCCAGCAGTACCCCGGGACAGGGGGCAACTAATGAAAAACTGTTTTTT. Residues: CASSTPGQGATNEKLFF.

This CDR3 reads CASSESTRTGYTF. CDR3 sequence (DNA): TGTGCCAGCAGTGAGTCAACGAGGACGGGCTACACCTTC. V gene TRBV6-1 combines with J gene TRBJ1-2; no reliable D call. Trimming removed 3 bases from V and 8 bases from J, with 13 bases in between. The CDR3 length is 13 residues. CDR1 is MNHNS and CDR2 is SASEGT in the germline V gene.

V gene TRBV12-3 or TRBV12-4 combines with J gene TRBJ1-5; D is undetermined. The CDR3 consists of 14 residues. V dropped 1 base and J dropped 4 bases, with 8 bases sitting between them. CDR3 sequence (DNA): TGTGCCAGCAGTTTAGTGGGATTTAATCAGCCCCAGCATTTT. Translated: CASSLVGFNQPQHF.

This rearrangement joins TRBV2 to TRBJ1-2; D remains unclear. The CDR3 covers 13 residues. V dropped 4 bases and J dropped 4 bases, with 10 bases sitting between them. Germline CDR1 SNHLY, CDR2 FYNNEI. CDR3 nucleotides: TGTGCCAGCAGTGTAAAGGCGACCTATGGCTACACCTTC. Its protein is CASSVKATYGYTF.

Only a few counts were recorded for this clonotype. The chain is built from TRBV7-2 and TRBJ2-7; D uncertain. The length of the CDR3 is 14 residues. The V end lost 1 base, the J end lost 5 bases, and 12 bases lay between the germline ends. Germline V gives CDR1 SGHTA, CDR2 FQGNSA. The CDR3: CASSLEPRGNEQYF. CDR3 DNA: TGTGCCAGCAGCTTAGAACCCCGCGGCAACGAGCAGTACTTC. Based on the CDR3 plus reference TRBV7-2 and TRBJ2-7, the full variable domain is GAGVSQSPSNKVTEKGKDVELRCDPISGHTALYWYRQSLGQGLEFLIYFQGNSAPDKSGLPSDRFSAERTGGSVSTLTIQRTQQEDSAVYLCASSLEPRGNEQYFGPGTRLTVT.

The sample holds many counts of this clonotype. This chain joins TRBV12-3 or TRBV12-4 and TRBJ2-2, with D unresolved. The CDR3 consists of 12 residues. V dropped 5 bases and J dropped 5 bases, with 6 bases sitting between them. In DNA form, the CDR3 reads TGTGCCAGCAGTAAAGGGACCGGGGAGCTGTTTTTT. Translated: CASSKGTGELFF.

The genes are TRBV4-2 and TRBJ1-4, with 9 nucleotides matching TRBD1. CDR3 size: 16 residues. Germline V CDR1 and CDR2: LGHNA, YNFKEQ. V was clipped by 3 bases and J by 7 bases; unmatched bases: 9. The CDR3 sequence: CASSHRWDRDGEKLFF. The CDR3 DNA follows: TGTGCCAGCAGCCACCGATGGGACAGGGACGGTGAAAAACTGTTTTTT.

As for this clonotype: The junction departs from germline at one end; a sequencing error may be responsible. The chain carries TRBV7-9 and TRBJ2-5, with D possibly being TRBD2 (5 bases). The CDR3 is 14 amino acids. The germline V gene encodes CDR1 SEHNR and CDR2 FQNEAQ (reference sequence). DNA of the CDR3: TGTGTCAGCAGCTTCACGGATACGGGGGAGACCCAGTACTTC. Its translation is CVSSFTDTGETQYF.

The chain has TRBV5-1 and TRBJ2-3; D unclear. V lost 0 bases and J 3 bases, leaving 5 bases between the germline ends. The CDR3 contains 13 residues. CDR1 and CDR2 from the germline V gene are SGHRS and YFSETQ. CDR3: CASSLAATDTQYF. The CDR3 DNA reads TGCGCCAGCAGCTTGGCGGCTACAGATACGCAGTATTTT. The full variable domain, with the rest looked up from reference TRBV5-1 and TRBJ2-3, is KAGVTQTPRYLIKTRGQQVTLSCSPISGHRSVSWYQQTPGQGLQFLFEYFSETQRNKGNFPGRFSGRQFSNSRSEMNVSTLELGDSALYLCASSLAATDTQYFGPGTRLTVL.

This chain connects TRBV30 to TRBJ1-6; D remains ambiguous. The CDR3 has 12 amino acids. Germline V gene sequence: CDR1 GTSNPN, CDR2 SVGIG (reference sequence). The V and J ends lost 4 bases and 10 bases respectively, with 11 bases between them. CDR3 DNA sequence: TGTGCCTGGACCCAAGGACTCTCACCCCTCCACTTT. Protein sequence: CAWTQGLSPLHF.

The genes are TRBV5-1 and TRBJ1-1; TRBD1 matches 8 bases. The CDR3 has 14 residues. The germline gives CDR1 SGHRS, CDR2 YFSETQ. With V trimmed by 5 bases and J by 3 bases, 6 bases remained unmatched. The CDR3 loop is CASRKTGAHTEAFF. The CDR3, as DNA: TGCGCCAGCAGAAAGACAGGGGCCCACACTGAAGCTTTCTTT. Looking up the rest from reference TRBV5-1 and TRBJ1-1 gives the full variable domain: KAGVTQTPRYLIKTRGQQVTLSCSPISGHRSVSWYQQTPGQGLQFLFEYFSETQRNKGNFPGRFSGRQFSNSRSEMNVSTLELGDSALYLCASRKTGAHTEAFFGQGTRLTVV.

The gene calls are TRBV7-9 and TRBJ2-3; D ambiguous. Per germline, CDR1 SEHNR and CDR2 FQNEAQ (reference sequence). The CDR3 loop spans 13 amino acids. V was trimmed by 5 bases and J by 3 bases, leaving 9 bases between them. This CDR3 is CASSMGGTDTQYF. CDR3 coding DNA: TGTGCCAGCAGCATGGGTGGGACAGATACGCAGTATTTT.

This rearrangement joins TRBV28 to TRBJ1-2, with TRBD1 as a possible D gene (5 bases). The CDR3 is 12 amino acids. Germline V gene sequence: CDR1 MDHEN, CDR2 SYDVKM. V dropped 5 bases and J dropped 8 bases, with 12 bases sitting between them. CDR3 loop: CASSRVSGGYTF. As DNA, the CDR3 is TGTGCCAGCAGTAGGGTCTCAGGGGGCTACACCTTC.

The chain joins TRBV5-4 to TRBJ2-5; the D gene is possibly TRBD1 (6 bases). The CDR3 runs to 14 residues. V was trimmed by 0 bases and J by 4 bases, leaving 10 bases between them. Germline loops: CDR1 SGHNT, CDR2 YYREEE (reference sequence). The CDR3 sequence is CASSLEARGETQYF. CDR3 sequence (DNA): TGTGCCAGCAGCTTGGAAGCCAGGGGAGAGACCCAGTACTTC.

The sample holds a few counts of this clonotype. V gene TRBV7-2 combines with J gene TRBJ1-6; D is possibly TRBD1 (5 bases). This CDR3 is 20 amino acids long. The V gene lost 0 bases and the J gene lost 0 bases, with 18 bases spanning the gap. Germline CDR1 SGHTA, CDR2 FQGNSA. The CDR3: CASSLAAGTSTGSYNSPLHF. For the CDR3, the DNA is TGTGCCAGCAGCTTAGCAGCCGGGACTTCTACGGGCTCCTATAATTCACCCCTCCACTTT.

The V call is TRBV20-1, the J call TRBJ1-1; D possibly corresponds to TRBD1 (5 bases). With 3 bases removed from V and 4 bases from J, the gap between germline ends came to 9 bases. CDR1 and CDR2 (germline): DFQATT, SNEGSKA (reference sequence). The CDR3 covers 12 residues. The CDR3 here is CSASQGSTEAFF. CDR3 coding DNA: TGCAGTGCTAGTCAGGGAAGCACTGAAGCTTTCTTT.

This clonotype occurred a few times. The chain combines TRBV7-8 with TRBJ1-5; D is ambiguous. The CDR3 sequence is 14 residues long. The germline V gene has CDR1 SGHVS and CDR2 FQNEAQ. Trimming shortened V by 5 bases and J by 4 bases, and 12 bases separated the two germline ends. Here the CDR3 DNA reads TGTGCCAGCAGCCTAACGGGGAAAAATCAGCCCCAGCATTTT. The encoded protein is CASSLTGKNQPQHF. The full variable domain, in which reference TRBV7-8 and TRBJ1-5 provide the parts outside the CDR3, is GAGVSQSPRYKVAKRGQDVALRCDPISGHVSLFWYQQALGQGPEFLTYFQNEAQLDKSGLPSDRFFAERPEGSVSTLKIQRTQQEDSAVYLCASSLTGKNQPQHFGDGTRLSIL.

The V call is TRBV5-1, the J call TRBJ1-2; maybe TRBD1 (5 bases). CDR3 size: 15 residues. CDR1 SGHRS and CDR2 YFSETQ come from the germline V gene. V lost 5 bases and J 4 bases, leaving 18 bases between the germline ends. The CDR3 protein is CASRLTALQVYGYTF. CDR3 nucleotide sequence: TGCGCCAGCAGGTTGACAGCCCTTCAAGTCTATGGCTACACCTTC.

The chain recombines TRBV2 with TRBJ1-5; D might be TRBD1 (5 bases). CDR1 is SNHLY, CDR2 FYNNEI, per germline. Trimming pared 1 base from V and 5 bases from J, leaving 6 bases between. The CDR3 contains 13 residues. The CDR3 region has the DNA TGTGCCAGCAGTGAAGTGGGGGATCAGCCCCAGCATTTT. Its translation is CASSEVGDQPQHF.

The CDR3 spells CASSRTGGEDTQYF. In DNA, the CDR3 is TGTGCCAGCAGCCGGACAGGGGGAGAAGATACGCAGTATTTT. The rearrangement joins TRBV5-4 to TRBJ2-3, with 10 bases lining up with TRBD1. The V and J ends lost 4 bases and 5 bases, in that order; junction bases with no gene match: 4. From germline, CDR1 is SGHNT and CDR2 YYREEE (reference sequence). The CDR3 runs 14 residues.

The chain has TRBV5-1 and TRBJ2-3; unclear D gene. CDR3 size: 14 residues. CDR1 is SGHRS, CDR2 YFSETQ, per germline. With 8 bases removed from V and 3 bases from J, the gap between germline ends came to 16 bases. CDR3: CASRTGPSTDTQYF. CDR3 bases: TGCGCCAGTCGTACGGGCCCCTCGACAGATACGCAGTATTTT.